A single sample is the source of the 30 T cell receptor beta chains below, sequenced in a study of T cell responses to AZD1222 COVID-19 vaccine. Using immunoSEQ multiplex PCR, the repertoire was profiled, and TCRdb retains in-frame clones only, with some absent. The table lists around 120,000 clones, more than 70% of them singletons. The sequences come from peripheral blood, collected 28 days after the second AZD1222 dose. These receptor sequences come from an adult who received the AZD1222 COVID-19 vaccine.

The genes are TRBV9 and TRBJ2-4, with 11 bases fitting TRBD1. The V and J ends lost 4 bases and 7 bases, in that order; junction bases with no gene match: 4. Germline V gene lookup returns CDR1 SGDLS and CDR2 YYNGEE. The CDR3 length is 14 residues. The CDR3 region has the DNA TGTGCCAGCAGCTACGGGACAGGGGGTAACATTCAGTACTTC. It specifies CASSYGTGGNIQYF.

The V and J genes are TRBV12-3 or TRBV12-4 and TRBJ1-2, with D hard to call. Trimming removed 5 bases at V and 0 bases at J, with 7 bases between. The length of the CDR3 is 13 residues. Here the CDR3 reads CASSPRPNYGYTF. The CDR3 region has the DNA TGTGCCAGCAGTCCGAGGCCTAACTATGGCTACACCTTC.

The rearrangement uses TRBV7-2 and TRBJ1-1; a weak D match, TRBD1 (5 bases). The germline V and J ends were trimmed by 3 bases and 3 bases, with 17 bases remaining between them. Germline CDR1 SGHTA, CDR2 FQGNSA. This CDR3 is built from 16 residues. CDR3 DNA: TGTGCCAGCAGCTTGGGACCCCCAGTCCAAGACACTGAAGCTTTCTTT. This gives the protein CASSLGPPVQDTEAFF.

The genes are TRBV2 and TRBJ2-2; D unresolved. Germline V CDR1 and CDR2: SNHLY, FYNNEI. The CDR3 covers 14 residues. Trimming took 4 bases from V and 5 from J, leaving 11 bases between them. CDR3 protein: CASSGGTTTGELFF. The CDR3 bases are TGTGCCAGCAGTGGCGGCACCACAACCGGGGAGCTGTTTTTT. The complete variable domain, with remaining parts taken from reference TRBV2 and TRBJ2-2, reads EPEVTQTPSHQVTQMGQEVILRCVPISNHLYFYWYRQILGQKVEFLVSFYNNEISEKSEIFDDQFSVERPDGSNFTLKIRSTKLEDSAMYFCASSGGTTTGELFFGEGSRLTVL.

This clone was recorded a few times. The rearrangement links TRBV3-1 (or the pseudogene TRBV3-2) to TRBJ2-7, with a possible D match to TRBD2 (6 bases). V shed 0 bases and J shed 0 bases, with 24 bases lying between them. This CDR3 has 20 residues. Per the germline V gene, CDR1 is LGHDT and CDR2 is YNNKEL (reference sequence). CDR3: CASSQDSTRHLVPVSYEQYF. CDR3 nucleotides: TGTGCCAGCAGCCAAGACTCGACTAGACACCTAGTGCCCGTCTCCTACGAGCAGTACTTC.

Of note for this clone: The junction departs from germline at one end; a sequencing error may be responsible. The rearrangement uses TRBV5-4 and TRBJ2-1; 13 bases map to TRBD2. This CDR3 is built from 14 residues. Germline assignment: CDR1 SGHNT and CDR2 YYREEE (reference sequence). The CDR3 protein is CASSGTSGRGVEIF. The CDR3 DNA reads as TGTGCCAGCAGCGGCACTAGCGGGAGGGGGGTTGAGATCTTC.

Note on this clone: The sample holds other DNA sequences that translate to the same CDR3. The chain employs TRBV18 and TRBJ1-1; the D is unclear. CDR3 length: 14 amino acids. V gave up 2 bases and J gave up 0 bases, with 7 bases separating them. Germline V lookup: CDR1 KGHSH, CDR2 LQKENI. DNA of the CDR3: TGTGCCAGCTCACCAGGGCAGTTGAACACTGAAGCTTTCTTT. This translates into CASSPGQLNTEAFF.

This sequence joins TRBV14 and TRBJ2-7; unclear D gene. The CDR3 covers 11 residues. The V end was cut by 5 bases, the J end by 3 bases, with 5 bases between. Germline V gene data show CDR1 as SGHDN and CDR2 as FVKESK. CDR3 in DNA: TGTGCCAGCAGCTACTTCTACGAGCAGTACTTC. Translated: CASSYFYEQYF.

V gene TRBV18 combines with J gene TRBJ2-5; D may be TRBD1 (5 bases). Looked up from germline, CDR1 is KGHSH and CDR2 is LQKENI. The germline V and J ends were trimmed by 3 bases and 4 bases, with 12 bases remaining between them. There are 14 residues in the CDR3. CDR3 DNA: TGTGCCAGCTCACCCTCGCCGACAGCAGAGACCCAGTACTTC. This encodes CASSPSPTAETQYF.

The genes are TRBV15 and TRBJ2-2; D perhaps matches TRBD2 (6 bases). Germline CDR1 is LNHNV and CDR2 is YYDKDF (reference sequence). The CDR3 runs to 14 residues. V lost 8 bases and J 7 bases, leaving 17 bases between the germline ends. CDR3 DNA: TGTGCCACCGGAGGGCCAGGTAGTAACGGGGAGCTGTTTTTT. Protein product: CATGGPGSNGELFF.

This rearrangement joins TRBV6-6 to TRBJ1-1, with 9 bases matching TRBD1. Germline V CDR1 and CDR2: MNHNY, SVGAGI (reference sequence). Trimming cost V 6 bases and J 7 bases; bases outside gene matches: 3. This CDR3 is 12 amino acids long. The CDR3 DNA follows: TGTGCCAGCAGCGGACAGGGGATTGAAGCTTTCTTT. Amino acid sequence: CASSGQGIEAFF.

The table lists this clone with a few counts. The V and J genes are TRBV5-1 and TRBJ1-2; D is possibly TRBD1 (6 bases). The CDR3 has 13 residues. V was cut by 4 bases and J by 1 base, with 8 bases left in between. Looked up from germline, CDR1 is SGHRS and CDR2 is YFSETQ. The CDR3 spells CASSPGHNYGYTF. DNA for the CDR3: TGCGCCAGCAGCCCGGGACATAACTATGGCTACACCTTC.

The V gene is TRBV9, the J gene TRBJ1-1; 7 nucleotides match TRBD1. The germline V gene encodes CDR1 SGDLS and CDR2 YYNGEE. This CDR3 contains 16 residues. After removal of 3 bases from V and 0 bases from J, the junction contained 8 bases not matched to a gene. The CDR3 spells CASSEGRGHMNTEAFF. The CDR3 DNA reads TGTGCCAGCAGCGAGGGAAGGGGGCACATGAACACTGAAGCTTTCTTT.

The rearrangement links TRBV30 to TRBJ2-7, with 8 positions matching TRBD1. Trimming at V came to 1 base and at J to 1 base, leaving 0 bases not matched to a gene. The CDR3 is 13 residues long. From germline, CDR1 is GTSNPN and CDR2 SVGIG (reference sequence). The CDR3 nucleotides are TGTGCCTGGAGTGGGACAGGGTCCTACGAGCAGTACTTC. It encodes CAWSGTGSYEQYF. Supplemented by reference TRBV30 and TRBJ2-7, the full variable domain reads SQTIHQWPATLVQPVGSPLSLECTVEGTSNPNLYWYRQAAGRGLQLLFYSVGIGQISSEVPQNLSASRPQDRQFILSSKKLLLSDSGFYLCAWSGTGSYEQYFGPGTRLTVT.

The chain employs TRBV3-1 (or the pseudogene TRBV3-2) and TRBJ1-5; D gene unclear. With 0 bases removed from V and 4 bases from J, the gap between germline ends came to 13 bases. The germline gives CDR1 LGHDT, CDR2 YNNKEL (reference sequence). The CDR3 covers 16 residues. The CDR3 coding sequence is TGTGCCAGCAGCCAAGATGTGGTAGGAGATAATCAGCCCCAGCATTTT. Encoded protein: CASSQDVVGDNQPQHF.

V and J are TRBV28 and TRBJ1-6; tentatively, D is TRBD1 (5 bases). The V end was cut by 3 bases, the J end by 9 bases, with 9 bases between. Germline lookup yields CDR1 MDHEN and CDR2 SYDVKM. CDR3 size: 13 residues. Here the CDR3 DNA reads TGTGCCAGCAGTTTGGGGGATATTTCACCCCTCCACTTT. This encodes CASSLGDISPLHF.

The chain has TRBV25-1 and TRBJ1-2; D not certain. Germline V gene lookup returns CDR1 MGHDK and CDR2 SYGVNS. CDR3 size: 13 residues. V dropped 8 bases and J dropped 5 bases, with 15 bases sitting between them. CDR3: CASSNDGLYGYTF. In nucleotides, the CDR3 is TGTGCCAGCTCCAATGACGGGTTATATGGCTACACCTTC.

Comments on this clone: Other DNA sequences from this sample encode an identical CDR3 as well. V usage is TRBV7-2 and J usage is TRBJ1-2; TRBD1 agrees at 8 bases. Trimming at V came to 0 bases and at J to 6 bases, leaving 0 bases not matched to a gene. Germline V gene lookup returns CDR1 SGHTA and CDR2 FQGNSA. The CDR3 loop spans 13 amino acids. The CDR3 region is CASSLAQGDGYTF. In DNA, the CDR3 is TGTGCCAGCAGCTTAGCACAGGGGGATGGCTACACCTTC.

J is TRBJ2-6 and V is TRBV6-2 or TRBV6-3; TRBD1 matches at 9 bases. The CDR3 has 17 amino acids. J lost 0 bases, V lost 0 bases, and 0 bases had no gene match. Germline-derived CDR1 and CDR2 are MNHEY and SVGEGT. CDR3 protein: CASSYSDRGSGANVLTF. The CDR3 DNA sequence: TGTGCCAGCAGTTACTCGGACAGGGGCTCTGGGGCCAACGTCCTGACTTTC.

The chain is built from TRBV7-3 and TRBJ1-1; TRBD1 agrees at 7 bases. J gave up 4 bases and V 2 bases, and 4 bases lay outside the gene matches. Germline V gene data show CDR1 as SGHTA and CDR2 as FQGTGA. This CDR3 comprises 14 residues. CDR3 DNA: TGTGCCAGCAGCTTAGAGGGGACAGTCACTGAAGCTTTCTTT. Amino acid sequence: CASSLEGTVTEAFF. The variable domain in full, completed from reference TRBV7-3 and TRBJ1-1, reads GAGVSQTPSNKVTEKGKYVELRCDPISGHTALYWYRQSLGQGPEFLIYFQGTGAADDSGLPNDRFFAVRPEGSVSTLKIQRTERGDSAVYLCASSLEGTVTEAFFGQGTRLTVV.

The chain combines TRBV6-5 with TRBJ2-7; D remains ambiguous. CDR1 is MNHEY, CDR2 SVGAGI, per germline. Trimming cost V 10 bases and J 5 bases, with 18 bases left between them. The CDR3 sequence is 13 residues long. The CDR3, as DNA: TGTGCCACGTCGAAGTCGGACGGAGACGAGCAGTACTTC. Translating it yields CATSKSDGDEQYF.

The CDR3 DNA reads TGTGCCAGCAGCCCAAAACCGGGACAGGCTAAGTCCTACAATGAGCAGTTCTTC. It is translated as CASSPKPGQAKSYNEQFF. This chain links TRBV7-2 with TRBJ2-1; TRBD1 matches at 8 bases. CDR1 and CDR2 (germline): SGHTA, FQGNSA. The junction had 13 bases not matched to a gene; V was cut back by 5 bases and J by 1 base. This CDR3 is 18 amino acids long. The full variable domain, its missing parts supplied by reference TRBV7-2 and TRBJ2-1, is GAGVSQSPSNKVTEKGKDVELRCDPISGHTALYWYRQSLGQGLEFLIYFQGNSAPDKSGLPSDRFSAERTGGSVSTLTIQRTQQEDSAVYLCASSPKPGQAKSYNEQFFGPGTRLTVL.

This chain joins TRBV6-6 and TRBJ2-7, with TRBD1 matching 9 bases. The CDR3 consists of 14 residues. Trimming cost V 6 bases and J 6 bases; bases outside gene matches: 9. Germline-derived CDR1 and CDR2 are MNHNY and SVGAGI (reference sequence). In nucleotides, the CDR3 is TGTGCCAGCAGGACCGGACAGGGGTTGGGCGAGCAGTACTTC. Its protein is CASRTGQGLGEQYF.

The chain employs TRBV28 and TRBJ2-1; 9 positions agree with TRBD2. CDR1 and CDR2 from the germline V gene are MDHEN and SYDVKM. The CDR3 extends over 16 amino acids. After removal of 6 bases from V and 4 bases from J, the junction contained 10 bases not matched to a gene. The CDR3 protein is CASRSLSGSPYNEQFF. In DNA form, the CDR3 reads TGTGCCAGCAGATCACTTAGCGGGAGTCCATACAATGAGCAGTTCTTC.

V and J are TRBV5-4 and TRBJ1-4, with D uncertain. From germline, CDR1 is SGHNT and CDR2 YYREEE (reference sequence). Trimming stripped 3 bases from V and 8 bases from J, with 11 bases between. The CDR3 is 13 residues long. CDR3: CASSSNGEEKLFF. The CDR3 region has the DNA TGTGCCAGCAGCTCTAACGGGGAAGAAAAACTGTTTTTT.

The V gene is TRBV5-6, the J gene TRBJ1-1; no clear D gene. The CDR3 covers 12 residues. Trimming removed 1 base at V and 5 bases at J, with 6 bases between. Germline V gene lookup returns CDR1 SGHDT and CDR2 YYEEEE. The CDR3 protein is CASSLWITEAFF. As DNA, the CDR3 is TGTGCCAGCAGCTTGTGGATTACTGAAGCTTTCTTT.

This rearrangement joins TRBV6-2 or TRBV6-3 to TRBJ1-5; no clear D gene. There are 16 residues in the CDR3. Germline V gives CDR1 MNHEY, CDR2 SVGEGT. Trimming removed 0 bases at V and 7 bases at J, with 16 bases between. CDR3 in amino acids: CASSYSLVRIGQPQHF. DNA for the CDR3: TGTGCCAGCAGTTACTCTCTCGTGAGAATCGGCCAGCCCCAGCATTTT.

V and J are TRBV6-4 and TRBJ1-1; no clear D. This CDR3 comprises 13 residues. CDR1 is MRHNA, CDR2 SNTAGT, per germline. The V gene lost 3 bases and the J gene lost 1 base, with 6 bases spanning the gap. Written as DNA, the CDR3 is TGTGCCAGCAGTGAAGGAGAGAACACTGAAGCTTTCTTT. Encoded protein: CASSEGENTEAFF.

V is TRBV9 and J is TRBJ2-7, with a weak D call TRBD2 (5 bases). Germline CDR1 and CDR2: SGDLS and YYNGEE. CDR3 length: 13 residues. Trimming stripped 5 bases from V and 2 bases from J, with 11 bases between. DNA for the CDR3: TGTGCCAGCAGTTCGGGGTCAGCCTACGAGCAGTACTTC. This codes for CASSSGSAYEQYF. The variable domain in full, completed from reference TRBV9 and TRBJ2-7, reads DSGVTQTPKHLITATGQRVTLRCSPRSGDLSVYWYQQSLDQGLQFLIQYYNGEERAKGNILERFSAQQFPDLHSELNLSSLELGDSALYFCASSSGSAYEQYFGPGTRLTVT.

V is TRBV19 and J is TRBJ1-2; 8 nucleotides agree with TRBD1. After removal of 8 bases from V and 9 bases from J, the junction contained 11 bases not matched to a gene. The CDR3 consists of 13 residues. Germline V gene lookup returns CDR1 LNHDA and CDR2 SQIVND (reference sequence). CDR3 region: CASGSDRGARYTF. CDR3 DNA: TGTGCCAGTGGCAGCGACAGGGGCGCTCGCTACACCTTC.